The 26 T cell receptor beta chains given below trace back to one sample, sequenced in a study of T cell repertoires in cytomegalovirus infection. In TCRdb, the reads were re-called with MiXCR into one record per CDR3 protein. Among 650,000 to 900,000 distinct CDR3 sequences listed, over 25% were seen once. What these receptors recognize is not known. Source: cultured CD8+ T cells from PBMCs, taken from culture after CMV antigen stimulation. Source of these receptors: a human donor in good health (CMV status not recorded). Some clones in this sample may be carry-over from other donors' samples.

The CDR3: CASSYDGDFDNTIYF. The CDR3 DNA follows: TGTGCCAGCAGTTACGACGGAGACTTTGACAACACCATATATTTT. This sequence joins TRBV6-2 or TRBV6-3 and TRBJ1-3; no clear D gene. The CDR3 runs 15 residues. Germline V gives CDR1 MNHEY, CDR2 SVGEGT. Trimming stripped 2 bases from V and 7 bases from J, with 15 bases between.

As regards this clonotype: A much larger clone is a single base away; this may be a read error. The chain is built from TRBV7-2 and TRBJ2-7, with D possibly matching TRBD1 (6 bases). The germline gives CDR1 SGHTA, CDR2 FQGNSA. The CDR3 has 12 amino acids. CDR3 residues: CVSSQGLTGQYF. Here the CDR3 DNA reads TGTGTCAGCAGCCAGGGGCTGACTGGGCAGTACTTC.

This clonotype has ten or more counts. The chain recombines TRBV18 with TRBJ1-1, with 8 bases lining up with TRBD1. The CDR3 covers 16 residues. The germline CDR1 and CDR2 sequences are KGHSH and LQKENI. V shed 3 bases and J 3 bases; nucleotides not matched to a gene: 9. DNA for the CDR3: TGTGCCAGCTCACCCAGGACAGGGAAGGTAGACACTGAAGCTTTCTTT. Protein product: CASSPRTGKVDTEAFF.

The rearrangement joins TRBV29-1 to TRBJ2-3; 9 bases line up with TRBD1. V shed 8 bases and J 2 bases; nucleotides not matched to a gene: 5. The CDR3 runs 13 residues. The V gene's germline CDR1 is SQVTM and CDR2 ANQGSEA. The CDR3 region is CSPWTGVTDTQYF. The CDR3 DNA reads TGCAGCCCGTGGACAGGGGTCACAGATACGCAGTATTTT.

The V and J genes are TRBV29-1 and TRBJ1-3, with D tentatively TRBD1 (5 bases). The germline V and J ends were trimmed by 7 bases and 1 base, with 14 bases remaining between them. The CDR3 length is 14 residues. In germline, CDR1 is SQVTM, CDR2 ANQGSEA. The CDR3 is CSAMHGASGNTIYF. CDR3 sequence (DNA): TGCAGCGCGATGCATGGGGCATCTGGAAACACCATATATTTT.

This clonotype appeared a few times. This chain uses TRBV4-1 with TRBJ1-2; perhaps TRBD1 as D (6 bases). From germline, CDR1 is MGHRA and CDR2 YSYEKL. CDR3 length equals 13 residues. The V end lost 2 bases, the J end lost 5 bases, and 9 bases lay between the germline ends. The CDR3 DNA follows: TGCGCCAGCAGCCAAACAGGGAGGTATGGCTACACCTTC. Translated, it gives CASSQTGRYGYTF.

V and J are TRBV6-6 and TRBJ2-7; 12 bases align to TRBD2. With V trimmed by 2 bases and J by 5 bases, 1 base remained unmatched. Germline CDR1 and CDR2: MNHNY and SVGAGI (reference sequence). The CDR3 contains 14 residues. CDR3 region: CASSYRLAGDEQYF. The DNA of the CDR3 is TGTGCCAGCAGTTACAGACTAGCGGGGGACGAGCAGTACTTC.

This clonotype was seen repeatedly, ten times or more. The rearrangement uses TRBV19 and TRBJ2-1; 8 bases map to TRBD2. The CDR3 contains 15 residues. V was clipped by 9 bases and J by 4 bases; unmatched bases: 11. Germline CDR1 and CDR2: LNHDA and SQIVND (reference sequence). The CDR3 DNA is TGTGCCAGCCGGTCGGCGGGGGGCGCTTACAATGAGCAGTTCTTC. The encoded protein is CASRSAGGAYNEQFF.

V is TRBV27 and J is TRBJ1-2, with a possible D match to TRBD1 (5 bases). Trimming took off 2 bases at V and 3 bases at J, with 16 bases between the two ends. Germline CDR1 reads MNHEY; CDR2 reads SMNVEV (reference sequence). This CDR3 has 16 residues. Here the CDR3 reads CASSLSLGELDYGYTF. CDR3 sequence (DNA): TGTGCCAGCAGTTTAAGTTTAGGGGAATTAGACTATGGCTACACCTTC.

The chain uses TRBV6-1 and TRBJ2-1; D might be TRBD1 (6 bases). Germline assignment: CDR1 MNHNS and CDR2 SASEGT. V lost 7 bases and J lost 8, with 15 bases in between. The CDR3 has 13 residues. CDR3 coding DNA: TGTGCCAGCAATAAGCAGGGGCCCCATGAGCAGTTCTTC. It translates to CASNKQGPHEQFF.

The chain employs TRBV4-1 and TRBJ2-7; no clear D gene. Germline V gene lookup returns CDR1 MGHRA and CDR2 YSYEKL. V was pared by 4 bases and J by 0 bases, with 10 bases between. The length of the CDR3 is 14 residues. This CDR3 reads CASSLRASSYEQYF. Written as DNA, the CDR3 is TGCGCCAGCAGCCTTCGGGCAAGCTCCTACGAGCAGTACTTC.

V gene TRBV6-4 combines with J gene TRBJ1-1, with TRBD1 as a possible D gene (5 bases). Germline V gene data show CDR1 as MRHNA and CDR2 as SNTAGT. The CDR3 runs to 13 residues. With 10 bases removed from V and 0 bases from J, the gap between germline ends came to 12 bases. The CDR3 loop reads CATSRGMNTEAFF. CDR3 nucleotides: TGTGCCACCTCAAGGGGCATGAACACTGAAGCTTTCTTT.

This clonotype occurred a few times. The chain couples TRBV24-1 to TRBJ2-1; no clear D gene. The germline CDR1 and CDR2 sequences are KGHDR and SFDVKD. The V end lost 4 bases, the J end lost 2 bases, and 11 bases lay between the germline ends. This CDR3 has 15 residues. Written as DNA, the CDR3 is TGTGCCACCAGTGACCCTCAAGGGACCTACAATGAGCAGTTCTTC. It translates to CATSDPQGTYNEQFF.

The chain is built from TRBV20-1 and TRBJ2-7; the D gene is possibly TRBD1 (7 bases). The V gene's germline CDR1 is DFQATT and CDR2 SNEGSKA (reference sequence). The CDR3 contains 12 residues. Trimming took off 5 bases at V and 2 bases at J, with 10 bases between the two ends. The CDR3 nucleotides are TGCAGTGCTCAGGGGGGACCCTACGAGCAGTACGTC. Its protein product is CSAQGGPYEQYV.

The CDR3 nucleotides are TGTGCCACCAGCGGCAGGGGGCTCGGAGAGACCCAGTACTTC. Its protein is CATSGRGLGETQYF. The chain has TRBV15 and TRBJ2-5, with TRBD1 matching over 8 bases. CDR1 LNHNV and CDR2 YYDKDF come from the germline V gene (reference sequence). The J segment lost 4 bases and the V segment lost 5 bases, leaving 6 bases of the junction unmatched. There are 14 residues in the CDR3.

This clonotype has just a few counts. The chain recombines TRBV6-2 or TRBV6-3 with TRBJ1-4; the D is unclear. This CDR3 is built from 12 residues. Looked up from germline, CDR1 is MNHEY and CDR2 is SVGEGT. V shed 8 bases and J shed 10 bases, with 14 bases lying between them. The CDR3 loop is CASSRENGKLFF. The DNA of the CDR3 is TGTGCCAGCTCCCGGGAAAACGGAAAACTGTTTTTT.

This clonotype was counted ten times or more. This sequence joins TRBV11-1 and TRBJ2-1; D is ambiguous. Germline V gene data show CDR1 as SGHAT and CDR2 as FQDESV (reference sequence). The CDR3 spans 14 residues. V dropped 3 bases and J dropped 1 base, with 7 bases sitting between them. CDR3 sequence reads: CASSLKLSYNEQFF. Here the CDR3 DNA reads TGTGCCAGCAGCTTGAAACTTTCCTACAATGAGCAGTTCTTC.

This clonotype was seen a handful of times. V gene TRBV11-2 combines with J gene TRBJ1-4, with 7 bases that match TRBD1. This CDR3 has 15 amino acids. Germline assignment: CDR1 SGHAT and CDR2 FQNNGV. The V segment lost 7 bases and the J segment 8 bases; nucleotides outside the gene matches: 13. This chain's CDR3 is CASKKPTGRSEKLFF. CDR3 nucleotides: TGTGCCAGCAAAAAACCGACAGGGCGAAGCGAAAAACTGTTTTTT.

This sequence joins TRBV27 and TRBJ2-2; D is unclear. There are 14 residues in the CDR3. Deletions cut 0 bases from V and 6 bases from J, with 8 bases between. Germline CDR1 is MNHEY and CDR2 is SMNVEV (reference sequence). The CDR3 sequence: CASSLSSPPGELFF. In DNA, the CDR3 is TGTGCCAGCAGTTTATCCAGTCCGCCCGGGGAGCTGTTTTTT.

There are a few counts of this clonotype. The V gene is TRBV6-2 or TRBV6-3, the J gene TRBJ1-1, with D unresolved. The CDR3 length is 12 residues. Germline-derived CDR1 and CDR2 are MNHEY and SVGEGT. V was shortened by 5 bases and J by 8 bases, with 12 bases between the two germline ends. CDR3 residues: CASSPPGAEAFF. In DNA form, the CDR3 reads TGTGCCAGCAGTCCTCCGGGAGCCGAAGCTTTCTTT.

The DNA of the CDR3 is TGTGCCAGCAGTGAAGAACAGAAAAACTCCTACGAGCAGTACTTC. Translated, it gives CASSEEQKNSYEQYF. The chain employs TRBV6-1 and TRBJ2-7; D is ambiguous. The CDR3 covers 15 residues. Trimming cost V 1 base and J 0 bases, with 10 bases left between them. CDR1 is MNHNS and CDR2 is SASEGT in the germline V gene.

This clonotype occurred a few times. The chain joins TRBV28 to TRBJ2-1, with 10 bases matching TRBD1. V was pared by 2 bases and J by 4 bases, with 11 bases of the junction left unmatched. There are 18 residues in the CDR3. The germline V gene encodes CDR1 MDHEN and CDR2 SYDVKM. The CDR3 loop is CASSLNRLDRGLYNEQFF. DNA for the CDR3: TGTGCCAGCAGTTTAAATAGGCTAGACAGGGGGCTTTACAATGAGCAGTTCTTC. The whole variable domain, filled in from reference TRBV28 and TRBJ2-1, reads DVKVTQSSRYLVKRTGEKVFLECVQDMDHENMFWYRQDPGLGLRLIYFSYDVKMKEKGDIPEGYSVSREKKERFSLILESASTNQTSMYLCASSLNRLDRGLYNEQFFGPGTRLTVL.

This clonotype has more than one count but fewer than ten. The chain recombines TRBV6-5 with TRBJ2-7, with D perhaps matching TRBD1 (6 bases). Germline-derived CDR1 and CDR2 are MNHEY and SVGAGI. This CDR3 has 18 residues. Between the trimmed V and J ends, which lost 0 bases and 2 bases, there was a span of 20 bases. CDR3 residues: CASSYSKGQQDLTYEQYF. The CDR3 nucleotides read TGTGCCAGCAGTTACTCGAAAGGACAGCAGGACTTGACCTACGAGCAGTACTTC.

Of note for this clonotype: Being one base from a much bigger clone, this may be a read error. The V call is TRBV7-9, the J call TRBJ1-3; no reliable D call. Per the germline V gene, CDR1 is SEHNR and CDR2 is FQNEAQ (reference sequence). CDR3 length: 14 amino acids. V lost 5 bases, J lost 0 bases, and 8 bases lay in between. The CDR3 region has the DNA TGTGCCAGCAGCCCCGTAGGCTCTGGAAACACCATATATTTT. It codes for CASSPVGSGNTIYF.

The V and J genes are TRBV23-1 and TRBJ2-6, with D uncertain. TRBV23-1 is an open reading frame, and its role is uncertain. CDR3 length: 15 amino acids. Between the trimmed V and J ends, which lost 4 bases and 3 bases, there was a span of 10 bases. CDR3: CASSRPLDGANVLTF. The CDR3 region has the DNA TGCGCCAGCAGTCGCCCATTGGATGGGGCCAACGTCCTGACTTTC.

The V gene is TRBV18, the J gene TRBJ2-7, with D perhaps matching TRBD1 or TRBD2 (6 bases each). V gave up 0 bases and J gave up 1 base, with 10 bases separating them. The CDR3 totals 15 residues. CDR1 is KGHSH, CDR2 LQKENI, per germline. The CDR3 loop is CASSPPWGASYEQYF. The CDR3 coding sequence is TGTGCCAGCTCACCACCGTGGGGGGCATCCTACGAGCAGTACTTC.